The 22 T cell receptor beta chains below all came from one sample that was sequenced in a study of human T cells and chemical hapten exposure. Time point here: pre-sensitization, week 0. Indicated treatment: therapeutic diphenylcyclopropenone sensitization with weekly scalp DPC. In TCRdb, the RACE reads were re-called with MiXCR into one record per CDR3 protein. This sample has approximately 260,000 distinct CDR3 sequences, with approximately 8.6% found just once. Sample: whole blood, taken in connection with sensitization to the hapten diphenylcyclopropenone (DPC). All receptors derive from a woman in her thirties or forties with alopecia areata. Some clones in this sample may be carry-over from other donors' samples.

The CDR3 is CASSLIFSNNEQFF. The CDR3, as DNA: TGTGCCAGCAGCTTAATTTTCAGTAACAATGAGCAGTTCTTC. This chain uses TRBV7-6 with TRBJ2-1; D is unclear. Trimming stripped 2 bases from V and 5 bases from J, with 10 bases between. CDR3 length equals 14 residues. Germline lookup yields CDR1 SGHVS and CDR2 FNYEAQ. Based on the CDR3 plus reference TRBV7-6 and TRBJ2-1, the full variable domain is GAGVSQSPRYKVTKRGQDVALRCDPISGHVSLYWYRQALGQGPEFLTYFNYEAQQDKSGLPNDRFSAERPEGSISTLTIQRTEQRDSAMYRCASSLIFSNNEQFFGPGTRLTVL.

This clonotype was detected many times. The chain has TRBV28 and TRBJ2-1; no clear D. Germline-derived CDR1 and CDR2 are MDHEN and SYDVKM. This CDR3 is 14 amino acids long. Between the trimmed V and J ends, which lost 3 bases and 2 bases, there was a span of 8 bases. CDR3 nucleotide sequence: TGTGCCAGCAGTTTGCAGGCGCCCTACAATGAGCAGTTCTTC. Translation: CASSLQAPYNEQFF.

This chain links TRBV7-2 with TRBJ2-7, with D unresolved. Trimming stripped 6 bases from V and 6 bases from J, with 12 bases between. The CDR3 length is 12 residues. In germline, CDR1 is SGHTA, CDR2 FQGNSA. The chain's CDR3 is CASSPRPGEQYF. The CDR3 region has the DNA TGTGCCAGCAGTCCCCGACCCGGCGAGCAGTACTTC.

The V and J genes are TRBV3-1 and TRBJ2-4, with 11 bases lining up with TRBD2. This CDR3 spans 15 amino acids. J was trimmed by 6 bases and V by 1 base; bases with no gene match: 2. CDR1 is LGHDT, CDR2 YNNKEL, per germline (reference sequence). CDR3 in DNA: TGTGCCAGCAGCCAAGGCCTAGCGGGAGGAAACATTCAGTACTTC. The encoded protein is CASSQGLAGGNIQYF. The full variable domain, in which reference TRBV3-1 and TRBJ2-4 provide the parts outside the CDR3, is DTAVSQTPKYLVTQMGNDKSIKCEQNLGHDTMYWYKQDSKKFLKIMFSYNNKELIINETVPNRFSPKSPDKAHLNLHINSLELGDSAVYFCASSQGLAGGNIQYFGAGTRLSVL.

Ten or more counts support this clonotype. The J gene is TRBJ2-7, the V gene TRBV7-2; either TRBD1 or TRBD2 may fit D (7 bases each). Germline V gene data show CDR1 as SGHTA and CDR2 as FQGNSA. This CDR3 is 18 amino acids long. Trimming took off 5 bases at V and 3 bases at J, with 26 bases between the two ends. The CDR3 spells CASSPRAGGAQGNYEQYF. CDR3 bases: TGTGCCAGCAGCCCTCGAGCAGGGGGGGCGCAGGGGAACTACGAGCAGTACTTC.

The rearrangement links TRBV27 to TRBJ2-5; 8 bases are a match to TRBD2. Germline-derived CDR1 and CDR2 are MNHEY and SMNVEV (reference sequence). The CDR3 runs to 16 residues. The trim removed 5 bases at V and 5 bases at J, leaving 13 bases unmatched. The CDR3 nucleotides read TGTGCCAGCAGTCTACCCCGCCGGGGGGGTTACGAGACCCAGTACTTC. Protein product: CASSLPRRGGYETQYF.

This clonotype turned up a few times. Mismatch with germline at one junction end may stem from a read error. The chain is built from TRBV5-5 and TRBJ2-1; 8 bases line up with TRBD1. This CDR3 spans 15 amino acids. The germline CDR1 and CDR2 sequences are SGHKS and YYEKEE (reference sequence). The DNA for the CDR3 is TGTGCCAACAGCTTTGGGACAGGTCTCTACAATGAGCAGTTCTTC. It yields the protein CANSFGTGLYNEQFF.

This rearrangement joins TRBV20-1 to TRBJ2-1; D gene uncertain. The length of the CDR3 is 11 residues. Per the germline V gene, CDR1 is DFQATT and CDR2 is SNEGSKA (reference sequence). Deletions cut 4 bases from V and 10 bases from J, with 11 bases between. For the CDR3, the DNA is TGCAGTGCTAACCGAGCGTCCGAGCAGTTCTTC. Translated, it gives CSANRASEQFF.

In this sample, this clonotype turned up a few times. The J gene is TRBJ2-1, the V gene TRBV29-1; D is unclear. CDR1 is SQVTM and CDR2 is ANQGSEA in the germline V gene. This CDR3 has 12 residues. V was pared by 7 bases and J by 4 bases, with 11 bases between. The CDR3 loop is CSGGPYYNEQFF. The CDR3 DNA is TGCAGCGGTGGACCCTATTACAATGAGCAGTTCTTC.

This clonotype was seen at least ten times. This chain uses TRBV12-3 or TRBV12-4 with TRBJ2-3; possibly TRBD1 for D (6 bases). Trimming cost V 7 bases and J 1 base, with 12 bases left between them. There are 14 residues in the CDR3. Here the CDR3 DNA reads TGTGCCAGCACCCAGGGGCACGGCACAGATACGCAGTATTTT. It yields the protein CASTQGHGTDTQYF.

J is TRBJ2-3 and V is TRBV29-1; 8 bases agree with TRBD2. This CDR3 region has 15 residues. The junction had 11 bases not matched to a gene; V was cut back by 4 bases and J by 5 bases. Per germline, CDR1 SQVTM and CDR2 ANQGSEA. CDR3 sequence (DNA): TGCAGCGTTGGGAGAACTAGCGGAGAGGGAGATACGCAGTATTTT. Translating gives CSVGRTSGEGDTQYF.

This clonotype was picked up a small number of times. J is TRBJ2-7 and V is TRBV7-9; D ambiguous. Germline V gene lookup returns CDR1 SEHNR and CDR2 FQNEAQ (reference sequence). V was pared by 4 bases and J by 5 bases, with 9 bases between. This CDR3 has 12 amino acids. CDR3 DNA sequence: TGTGCCAGCAGCTCGGCCGGAAACGAGCAGTACTTC. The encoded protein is CASSSAGNEQYF.

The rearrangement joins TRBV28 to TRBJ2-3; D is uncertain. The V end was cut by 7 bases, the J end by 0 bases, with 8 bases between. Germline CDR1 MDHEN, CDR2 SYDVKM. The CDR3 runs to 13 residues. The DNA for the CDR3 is TGTGCCAGCACATCCGGCAGCACAGATACGCAGTATTTT. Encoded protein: CASTSGSTDTQYF.

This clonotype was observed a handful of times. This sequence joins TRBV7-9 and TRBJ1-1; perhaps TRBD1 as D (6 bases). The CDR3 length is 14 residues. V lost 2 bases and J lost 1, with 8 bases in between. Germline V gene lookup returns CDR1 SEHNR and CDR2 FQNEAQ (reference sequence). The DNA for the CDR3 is TGTGCCAGCAGCTTAAGACAGGCGAACACTGAAGCTTTCTTT. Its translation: CASSLRQANTEAFF.

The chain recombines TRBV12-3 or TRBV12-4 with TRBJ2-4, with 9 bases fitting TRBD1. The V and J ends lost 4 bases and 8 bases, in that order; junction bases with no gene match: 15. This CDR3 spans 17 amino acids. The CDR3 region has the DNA TGTGCCAGCAGTTCCGGACAGGGGTACCGCAGGCGAGACATTCAGTACTTC. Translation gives CASSSGQGYRRRDIQYF.

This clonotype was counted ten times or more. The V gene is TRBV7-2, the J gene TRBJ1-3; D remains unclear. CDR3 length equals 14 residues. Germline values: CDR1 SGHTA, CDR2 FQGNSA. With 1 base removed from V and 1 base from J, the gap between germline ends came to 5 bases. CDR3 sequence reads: CASSLGGSGNTIYF. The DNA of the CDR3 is TGTGCCAGCAGCTTAGGGGGTTCTGGAAACACCATATATTTT.

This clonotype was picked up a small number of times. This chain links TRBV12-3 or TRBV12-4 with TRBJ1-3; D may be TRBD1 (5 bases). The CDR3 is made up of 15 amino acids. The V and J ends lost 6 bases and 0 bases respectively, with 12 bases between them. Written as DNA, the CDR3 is TGTGCCAGCAGCCCTAGGGGCCTCTCTGGAAACACCATATATTTT. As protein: CASSPRGLSGNTIYF.

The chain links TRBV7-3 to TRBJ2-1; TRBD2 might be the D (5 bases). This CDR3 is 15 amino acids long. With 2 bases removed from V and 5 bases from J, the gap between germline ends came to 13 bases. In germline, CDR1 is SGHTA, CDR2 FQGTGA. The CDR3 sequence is CASSLHGGLDNEQFF. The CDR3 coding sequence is TGTGCCAGCAGCTTACACGGAGGTTTGGACAATGAGCAGTTCTTC.

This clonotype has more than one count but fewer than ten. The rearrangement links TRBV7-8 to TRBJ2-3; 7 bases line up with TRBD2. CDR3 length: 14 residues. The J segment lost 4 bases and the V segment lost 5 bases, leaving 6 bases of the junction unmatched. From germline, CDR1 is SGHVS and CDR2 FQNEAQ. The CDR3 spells CASSIRLAPDTQYF. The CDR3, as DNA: TGTGCCAGCAGCATCCGACTAGCCCCAGATACGCAGTATTTT.

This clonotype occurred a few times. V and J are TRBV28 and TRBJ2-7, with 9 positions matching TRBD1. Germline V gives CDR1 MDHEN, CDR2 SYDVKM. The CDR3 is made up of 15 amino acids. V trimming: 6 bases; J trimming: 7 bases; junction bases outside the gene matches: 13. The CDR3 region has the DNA TGTGCCAGCAGCCTCTCCGGGACAGGGATTATGGAGCAGTACTTC. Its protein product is CASSLSGTGIMEQYF. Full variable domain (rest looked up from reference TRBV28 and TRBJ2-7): DVKVTQSSRYLVKRTGEKVFLECVQDMDHENMFWYRQDPGLGLRLIYFSYDVKMKEKGDIPEGYSVSREKKERFSLILESASTNQTSMYLCASSLSGTGIMEQYFGPGTRLTVT.

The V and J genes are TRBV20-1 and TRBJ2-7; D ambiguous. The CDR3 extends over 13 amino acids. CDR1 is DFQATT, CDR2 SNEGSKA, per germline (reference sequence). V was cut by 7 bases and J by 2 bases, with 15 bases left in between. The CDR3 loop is CSVTPAVPYEQYF. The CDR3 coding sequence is TGCAGTGTCACCCCGGCCGTACCCTACGAGCAGTACTTC.

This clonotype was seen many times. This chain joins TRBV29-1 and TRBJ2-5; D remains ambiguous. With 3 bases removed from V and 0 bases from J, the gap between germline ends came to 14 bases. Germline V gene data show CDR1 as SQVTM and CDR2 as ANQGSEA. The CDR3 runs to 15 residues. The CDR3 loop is CSVDLDTNYQETQYF. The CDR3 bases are TGCAGCGTTGACCTAGACACAAATTACCAAGAGACCCAGTACTTC.